The 10 T cell receptor beta chains below were found in one sample sequenced in a study of T cells after yellow fever vaccination. A single record per CDR3 protein comes from TCRdb applying MiXCR to the 5' RACE reads. The sample holds about 320,000 distinct CDR3 sequences; around 12% are singletons and the top ten take 3.2%. The starting material was CD4+ T cells sorted from PBMCs, obtained 15 days after the yellow fever booster vaccination. These receptors came from a man in his late teens or twenties who received the YFV17D yellow fever vaccine.

This clonotype was seen repeatedly, ten times or more. V gene TRBV4-3 combines with J gene TRBJ2-3; D not certain. Germline CDR1 LGHNA, CDR2 YSLEER. V lost 1 base to trimming and J lost 4 bases, with 9 bases between them. CDR3 size: 14 residues. The CDR3, as DNA: TGCGCCAGCAGCCAAGCCCCAGGCCCAGATACGCAGTATTTT. It specifies CASSQAPGPDTQYF.

V usage is TRBV6-5 and J usage is TRBJ1-6; unclear D gene. Trimming took 3 bases from V and 0 from J, leaving 12 bases between them. Germline loops: CDR1 MNHEY, CDR2 SVGAGI. There are 17 residues in the CDR3. CDR3 nucleotides: TGTGCCAGCAGTTATGTAGACACTAGCTCCTATAATTCACCCCTCCACTTT. Encoded protein: CASSYVDTSSYNSPLHF.

In its sample, this clonotype was seen a few times. This chain links TRBV12-3 or TRBV12-4 with TRBJ2-2; 10 bases line up with TRBD2. The CDR3 extends over 15 amino acids. V lost 2 bases, J lost 6 bases, and 3 bases stayed unmatched. CDR3 in DNA: TGTGCCAGCAGTTTAATCAGCGGGGGGGCCGGGGAGCTGTTTTTT. Protein sequence: CASSLISGGAGELFF.

This clonotype was seen repeatedly, ten times or more. The chain combines TRBV5-1 with TRBJ1-1; possible D gene TRBD1, 5 bases. With 5 bases removed from V and 1 base from J, the gap between germline ends came to 18 bases. Germline V lookup: CDR1 SGHRS, CDR2 YFSETQ. The CDR3 spans 16 residues. This CDR3 reads CASSHRGGLGNTEAFF. The CDR3 nucleotides are TGCGCCAGCAGTCACCGGGGGGGACTAGGGAACACTGAAGCTTTCTTT. The full variable domain, its missing parts supplied by reference TRBV5-1 and TRBJ1-1, is KAGVTQTPRYLIKTRGQQVTLSCSPISGHRSVSWYQQTPGQGLQFLFEYFSETQRNKGNFPGRFSGRQFSNSRSEMNVSTLELGDSALYLCASSHRGGLGNTEAFFGQGTRLTVV.

As regards this clonotype: The missing conserved phenylalanine or tryptophan at the end of this CDR3 makes a read error likely. The genes are TRBV20-1 and TRBJ1-2, with D perhaps TRBD1 (6 bases). There are 13 residues in the CDR3. V was trimmed by 2 bases and J by 5 bases, leaving 12 bases between them. Germline loops: CDR1 DFQATT, CDR2 SNEGSKA (reference sequence). This CDR3 reads CSARTGAQYGYTS. In DNA form, the CDR3 reads TGCAGTGCTAGAACGGGGGCGCAATATGGCTACACCTCC.

This clonotype was detected many times. J is TRBJ2-7 and V is TRBV7-2; maybe TRBD1 (6 bases). The germline V gene has CDR1 SGHTA and CDR2 FQGNSA. This CDR3 contains 16 residues. The CDR3 nucleotides are TGTGCCAGCAGAACTACGGGGCAGGGGCGCTCCCACGAGCAGTACGTC. Protein product: CASRTTGQGRSHEQYV.

This clonotype was counted at least ten times. V usage is TRBV5-1 and J usage is TRBJ2-7; possible D gene TRBD1, 5 bases. CDR3 length: 13 residues. Looked up from germline, CDR1 is SGHRS and CDR2 is YFSETQ. V gave up 0 bases and J gave up 3 bases, with 7 bases separating them. This CDR3 is CASSLGQIYEQYF. The CDR3 DNA sequence: TGCGCCAGCAGCTTGGGACAGATCTACGAGCAGTACTTC.

This clonotype was seen a handful of times. The J gene is TRBJ1-5, the V gene TRBV6-5; the match to TRBD1 covers 8 bases. V was clipped by 2 bases and J by 5 bases; unmatched bases: 5. Germline CDR1 reads MNHEY; CDR2 reads SVGAGI. The CDR3 has 15 amino acids. CDR3 DNA sequence: TGTGCCAGCAGTTACCGAGGACAGGGCGATCAGCCCCAGCATTTT. Residues: CASSYRGQGDQPQHF.

V and J are TRBV10-2 and TRBJ1-1, with D tentatively TRBD1 (5 bases). The CDR3 totals 13 residues. The germline CDR1 and CDR2 sequences are WSHSY and SAAADI. V lost 8 bases and J 10 bases, leaving 20 bases between the germline ends. The chain's CDR3 is CASDRILLHGAFF. The CDR3 region has the DNA TGCGCCAGCGACAGAATACTCCTCCACGGAGCTTTCTTT.

This clonotype has just a few counts. J is TRBJ2-3 and V is TRBV4-3, with D maybe TRBD1 (6 bases). V dropped 0 bases and J dropped 3 bases, with 13 bases sitting between them. The germline gives CDR1 LGHNA, CDR2 YSLEER. This CDR3 spans 16 amino acids. The CDR3, as DNA: TGCGCCAGCAGCCAAGACGGGACACCGGGGACAGATACGCAGTATTTT. This codes for CASSQDGTPGTDTQYF.